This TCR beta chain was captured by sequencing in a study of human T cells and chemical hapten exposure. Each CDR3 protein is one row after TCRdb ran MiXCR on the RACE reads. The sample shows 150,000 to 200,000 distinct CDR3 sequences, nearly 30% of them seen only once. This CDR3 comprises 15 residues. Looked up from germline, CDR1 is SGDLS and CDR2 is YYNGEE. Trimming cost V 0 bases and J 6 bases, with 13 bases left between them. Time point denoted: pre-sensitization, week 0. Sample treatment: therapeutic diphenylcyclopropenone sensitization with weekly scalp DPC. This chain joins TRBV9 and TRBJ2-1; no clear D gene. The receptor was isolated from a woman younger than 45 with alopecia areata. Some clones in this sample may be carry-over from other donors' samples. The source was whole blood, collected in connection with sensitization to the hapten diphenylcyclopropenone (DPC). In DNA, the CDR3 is TGTGCCAGCAGCGTAGTTGACGGTATGGCCAATGAGCAGTTCTTC. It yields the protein CASSVVDGMANEQFF.